The rows below give T cell receptor beta chains drawn from one sample of a study of cytomegalovirus exposure and HLA in healthy donors. Sequencing was performed with immunoSEQ multiplex PCR; in TCRdb, only in-frame clones are kept and a portion is missing. This table has 150,000 or so clones, roughly 64% appearing once. Sequencing was carried out using PBMCs. The origin of the receptors is a woman in her twenties or thirties in good health and CMV-seropositive. Both conserved end residues are part of each CDR3. D genes are given only for firm matches. Only some rows state a clone size, as once, few, many or a class for expanded clones.

clone_size j_call d_call v_call cdr3_aa cdr3_nt
- TRBJ1-5 TRBD1 TRBV6-6 CASSYSSGGANQPQHF TGTGCCAGCAGTTACTCCTCAGGGGGTGCAAATCAGCCCCAGCATTTT
- TRBJ1-4 - TRBV9 CASSVAGGDEKLFF TGTGCCAGCAGCGTAGCGGGGGGCGATGAAAAACTGTTTTTT
- TRBJ1-3 TRBD1 TRBV5-4 CASSSGGGNTIYF TGTGCCAGCAGCTCAGGGGGTGGAAACACCATATATTTT
few TRBJ2-3 TRBD2 TRBV7-2 CASSRLRAGGTPSTDTQYF TGTGCCAGCAGCCGGCTGCGAGCGGGGGGGACCCCTAGCACAGATACGCAGTATTTT
- TRBJ1-5 - TRBV28 CASSLSHARNQPQHF TGTGCCAGCAGTTTATCCCACGCGCGCAATCAGCCCCAGCATTTT
- TRBJ2-7 - TRBV14 CASSTEEWREQYF TGTGCCAGCAGCACAGAAGAGTGGCGTGAGCAGTACTTC
- TRBJ2-1 TRBD2 TRBV7-3 CASSFSGTSGGEQFF TGTGCCAGCAGCTTTTCCGGGACTAGCGGGGGGGAGCAGTTCTTC
- TRBJ2-7 - TRBV2 CASSEQGYEQYF TGTGCCAGCAGTGAACAGGGCTACGAGCAGTACTTC
- TRBJ2-5 - TRBV7-6 CASSSLLFRETQYF TGTGCCAGCAGCTCCCTATTGTTTCGCGAGACCCAGTACTTC
- TRBJ2-5 TRBD1 TRBV11-3 CASSPPGTGTETQYF TGTGCCAGCAGCCCCCCTGGGACAGGGACAGAGACCCAGTACTTC
few TRBJ1-2 - TRBV6-5 CASSTQVNYGYTF TGTGCCAGCAGCACACAGGTGAACTATGGCTACACCTTC
- TRBJ2-7 TRBD2 TRBV7-9 CASSPQRGRNYEQYF TGTGCCAGCAGTCCCCAGCGGGGGCGGAACTACGAGCAGTACTTC
- TRBJ2-1 - TRBV9 CASSVDGGNEQFF TGTGCCAGCAGCGTAGACGGGGGCAATGAGCAGTTCTTC
- TRBJ2-4 - TRBV5-1 CASSLGGAGKNIQYF TGCGCCAGCAGCTTGGGGGGCGCCGGCAAAAACATTCAGTACTTC
- TRBJ1-1 TRBD1 TRBV28 CASSRTGRDSPLDTEAFF TGTGCCAGCAGCCGGACGGGCCGGGACAGCCCCCTGGACACTGAAGCTTTCTTT
- TRBJ2-5 - TRBV7-6 CASRQGGAETQYF TGTGCCAGCAGACAGGGAGGGGCAGAGACCCAGTACTTC
- TRBJ2-7 - TRBV7-9 CASSSLLDSRVKQYF TGTGCCAGCAGCTCACTTTTAGACAGCCGGGTAAAGCAGTACTTC
- TRBJ1-2 - TRBV4-1 CASSQLGGFQDGYTF TGCGCCAGCAGCCAACTGGGGGGTTTTCAAGATGGCTACACCTTC
- TRBJ2-1 - TRBV6-1 CASSEVSVYNEQFF TGTGCCAGCAGTGAAGTATCGGTTTACAATGAGCAGTTCTTC
- TRBJ2-2 - TRBV6-5 CASTRTGELFF TGTGCCAGTACGAGAACCGGGGAGCTGTTTTTT
- TRBJ2-7 TRBD2 TRBV13 CASSSGSGGRSYEQYF TGTGCCAGCAGCTCCGGTAGCGGGGGGAGGTCCTACGAGCAGTACTTC
- TRBJ2-3 - TRBV13 CASSLGPHTTDTQYF TGTGCCAGCAGCTTAGGGCCTCATACTACAGATACGCAGTATTTT
- TRBJ1-1 - TRBV9 CASSVIVPGKNTEAFF TGTGCCAGCAGCGTAATTGTCCCAGGGAAGAACACTGAAGCTTTCTTT
- TRBJ2-7 TRBD1 TRBV11-3 CASSLEGTGGFYEQYF TGTGCCAGCAGCCTTGAGGGGACAGGGGGCTTCTACGAGCAGTACTTC
few TRBJ1-2 TRBD1 TRBV4-1 CASNWDRTRNYGYTF TGCGCCAGCAATTGGGACAGAACTAGAAACTATGGCTACACCTTC
- TRBJ2-2 - TRBV2 CASKRTGQAGELFF TGTGCCAGCAAACGTACAGGGCAAGCCGGGGAGCTGTTTTTT
- TRBJ1-5 - TRBV23-1 CASRKQGRNSNQPQHF TGCGCCAGCAGGAAACAGGGTCGGAATAGCAATCAGCCCCAGCATTTT
few TRBJ2-1 TRBD2 TRBV10-1 CASSEYRGLAGGRSSYNEQFF TGCGCCAGCAGTGAGTATAGGGGCCTAGCGGGGGGTCGAAGCTCCTACAATGAGCAGTTCTTC
- TRBJ2-5 TRBD1 TRBV5-5 CASSWGGTGVETQYF TGTGCCAGCAGCTGGGGGGGGACAGGGGTAGAGACCCAGTACTTC
- TRBJ1-1 - TRBV5-1 CASSLSGGAGNTEAFF TGCGCCAGCAGCTTGTCGGGGGGCGCAGGGAACACTGAAGCTTTCTTT
once TRBJ2-4 TRBD2 TRBV15 CATDSGGSKNIQYF TGTGCCACCGATAGCGGGGGATCCAAAAACATTCAGTACTTC
- TRBJ2-7 TRBD2 TRBV4-1 CASSQQIWGGKPPYEQYF TGCGCCAGCAGCCAACAAATCTGGGGAGGGAAGCCCCCCTACGAGCAGTACTTC
- TRBJ1-1 TRBD1 TRBV10-3 CATGDSVNTEAFF TGTGCCACAGGGGACAGCGTGAACACTGAAGCTTTCTTT
- TRBJ1-5 TRBD1 TRBV6-6 CASREQGALLYQPQHF TGTGCCAGCAGAGAACAGGGGGCGCTTCTATATCAGCCCCAGCATTTT
- TRBJ2-3 TRBD2 TRBV2 CASSEGSSGEYTDTQYF TGTGCCAGCAGTGAAGGTTCGAGCGGGGAGTACACAGATACGCAGTATTTT
- TRBJ2-3 - TRBV10-3 CAITDRSSTDTQYF TGTGCCATAACCGACAGGAGTAGCACAGATACGCAGTATTTT
- TRBJ1-4 - TRBV5-1 CASSLGQGIGTNEKLFF TGCGCCAGCAGCTTGGGGCAGGGCATAGGAACTAATGAAAAACTGTTTTTT
- TRBJ2-7 - TRBV10-3 CAISESQGSYEQYF TGTGCCATCAGTGAGAGTCAGGGCTCCTACGAGCAGTACTTC
- TRBJ2-7 TRBD1 TRBV18 CASSPRTGSSYEQYF TGTGCCAGCTCACCCCGGACAGGCTCCTCCTACGAGCAGTACTTC
- TRBJ1-1 - TRBV19 CASSIQDGNTEAFF TGTGCCAGTAGTATACAGGATGGGAACACTGAAGCTTTCTTT
- TRBJ2-3 TRBD1 TRBV6-4 CASRGDRDTDTQYF TGTGCCAGCAGGGGGGACAGGGACACAGATACGCAGTATTTT
once TRBJ1-5 TRBD1 TRBV10-3 CAISEPPTGVSYSNQPQHF TGTGCCATCAGTGAGCCCCCGACAGGGGTTAGCTATAGCAATCAGCCCCAGCATTTT
- TRBJ2-7 TRBD2 TRBV2 CASSDGGVYEQYF TGTGCCAGCAGTGACGGGGGGGTCTACGAGCAGTACTTC
- TRBJ2-5 TRBD1 TRBV19 CASSFRDRYQETQYF TGTGCCAGTAGTTTCCGGGACAGATACCAAGAGACCCAGTACTTC
- TRBJ2-7 TRBD1 TRBV10-1 CASSTGAGEQYF TGCGCCAGCAGTACAGGGGCAGGAGAGCAGTACTTC
- TRBJ2-7 TRBD1 TRBV5-1 CASSTGQGEAYEQYF TGCGCCAGCAGCACCGGACAGGGAGAAGCCTACGAGCAGTACTTC
- TRBJ2-2 - TRBV10-1 CASSGSRGTGELFF TGCGCCAGCAGTGGGTCACGCGGCACCGGGGAGCTGTTTTTT
- TRBJ2-1 TRBD2 TRBV11-3 CASSFSSGSYNEQFF TGTGCCAGCAGCTTTTCTAGCGGGAGTTACAATGAGCAGTTCTTC